One T cell receptor beta chain is described in this entry. With V trimmed by 5 bases and J by 4 bases, 5 bases remained unmatched. CDR1 MNHEY and CDR2 SVGAGI come from the germline V gene. The CDR3 is made up of 14 amino acids. This sample was taken from a study of brain T cells in children with intractable seizures. Measured with immunoSEQ multiplex PCR; TCRdb has only the in-frame clones, and not every one. This sample yields about 64,000 clones, of which approximately 95% are seen a single time; 0.38% belongs to the top ten. The source is a boy in the first two years of life with focal cortical dysplasia and intractable seizures. The V gene is TRBV6-5, the J gene TRBJ2-1; 7 bases line up with TRBD1. The material sequenced was peripheral blood, taken at surgery. This chain's CDR3 is CASSSLGQYNEQFF. CDR3 bases: TGTGCCAGCAGTAGCTTGGGACAGTACAATGAGCAGTTCTTC.